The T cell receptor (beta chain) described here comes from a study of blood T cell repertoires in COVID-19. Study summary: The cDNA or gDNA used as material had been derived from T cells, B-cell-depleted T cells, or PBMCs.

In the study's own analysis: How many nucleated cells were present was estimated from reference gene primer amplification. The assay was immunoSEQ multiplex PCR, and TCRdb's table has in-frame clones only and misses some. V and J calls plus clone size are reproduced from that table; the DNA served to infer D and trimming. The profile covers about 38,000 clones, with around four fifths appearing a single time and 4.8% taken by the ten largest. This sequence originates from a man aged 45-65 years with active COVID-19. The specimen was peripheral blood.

CDR3 coding DNA: TGTGCCAGCACCGACGGACACCGACTCTCTGGAAACACCATATATTTT. This sequence encodes CASTDGHRLSGNTIYF. The V gene is TRBV6-6, the J gene TRBJ1-3, with a tentative D call TRBD1 (5 bases). This CDR3 contains 16 residues. CDR1 and CDR2 from the germline V gene are MNHNY and SVGAGI (reference sequence). V was trimmed by 7 bases and J by 0 bases, leaving 16 bases between them.